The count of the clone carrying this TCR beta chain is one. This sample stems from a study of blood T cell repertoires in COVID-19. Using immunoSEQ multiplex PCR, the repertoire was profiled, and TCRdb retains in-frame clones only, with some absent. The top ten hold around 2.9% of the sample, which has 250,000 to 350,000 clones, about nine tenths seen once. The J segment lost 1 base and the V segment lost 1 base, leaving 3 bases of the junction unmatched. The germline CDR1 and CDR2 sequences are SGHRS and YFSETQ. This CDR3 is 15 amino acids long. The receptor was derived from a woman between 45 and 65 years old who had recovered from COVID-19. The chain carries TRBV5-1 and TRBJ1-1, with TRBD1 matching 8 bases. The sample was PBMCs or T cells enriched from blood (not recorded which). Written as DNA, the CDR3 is TGCGCCAGCAGCTTGCAAACAGGGGGGAACACTGAAGCTTTCTTT. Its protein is CASSLQTGGNTEAFF. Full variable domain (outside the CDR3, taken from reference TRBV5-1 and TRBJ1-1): KAGVTQTPRYLIKTRGQQVTLSCSPISGHRSVSWYQQTPGQGLQFLFEYFSETQRNKGNFPGRFSGRQFSNSRSEMNVSTLELGDSALYLCASSLQTGGNTEAFFGQGTRLTVV.